The source of this TCR beta chain is a study of blood T cell repertoires in COVID-19 (dated by TCRdb to the early 2020s). Background for the entire study: Collaborator samples came from the United States, Italy and Spain and covered acute and convalescent phases of COVID-19. The material from the prospective study consisted of cDNA or gDNA derived from T cells, B-cell-depleted T cells, or PBMCs. Where HLA class I and class II types were available, the types were taken from metadata supplied by the sample provider, not from assay-based typing. Nearly every sample came with metadata listing a de-identified subject ID, COVID-19 status, age in years and sex. The repertoires were released in a freely available public database intended as a resource for research on the immune response to SARS-CoV-2. The samples were drawn from the first 160 participants of the ongoing ImmuneRACE study and from 1,254 subjects provided by 6 global collaborators. Subjects who had been exposed to COVID-19, were actively infected with it, or had recovered from it provided the deeply sampled blood TCRbeta repertoires that made up the dataset. The research as a whole found: The quantity of clinical and demographic metadata differed by source and by participant and was supplied without curation.

Each collaborating institution followed its own protocols to collect whole blood in K2EDTA tubes. For TCRbeta analysis, collaborator samples were shipped as frozen whole blood, as isolated PBMCs, or as DNA extracted from either sample type. TCRbeta CDR3 regions were amplified from genomic DNA by means of the immunoSEQ Assay, a bias-controlled multiplex PCR. In the paper's pipeline: The number of nucleated cells in each sample was estimated from the amplification of reference gene primers within the assay. Sequence reads were collapsed and filtered to measure the absolute abundance of every unique TCRbeta CDR3 rearrangement. Productive Simpson clonality was computed per sample as the square root of Simpson's diversity index over productive rearrangements. The clones in this table, taken by TCRdb from immuneACCESS, are in-frame only. Not every clone is retained; where verified, under half of the shortfall comes from an unresolved V gene, and the cause of the rest is unknown. Clone size and the V and J calls come from that table; the DNA yielded D and trimming. In all, the sample holds about 170,000 clones, and approximately 95% of those were seen once. About 5% of the sample is taken by the ten largest.

Points on this clone: Its binding antigen is unknown. No base-level quality is on record; no much larger clone is a single base apart.

The CDR3 covers 15 residues, taking in both the cysteine and the phenylalanine. CDR3 DNA is the only sequence kept; it has 45 bases, read in frame from the first base. The germline V gene encodes CDR1 KGHDR and CDR2 SFDVKD. V loses 4 bases, J loses 7 bases, and the germline ends lie 16 bases apart. The sequence links TRBV24-1 to TRBJ2-1; the D gene is possibly TRBD1, with 6 bases matching. Sequencing used peripheral blood. The clonotype originates from a woman between 45 and 65 years old with acute or convalescent COVID-19. The CDR3 in this case is CATSDGQGFQNEQFF. The sequenced DNA is TGTGCCACCAGTGACGGGCAGGGGTTCCAAAATGAGCAGTTCTTC.